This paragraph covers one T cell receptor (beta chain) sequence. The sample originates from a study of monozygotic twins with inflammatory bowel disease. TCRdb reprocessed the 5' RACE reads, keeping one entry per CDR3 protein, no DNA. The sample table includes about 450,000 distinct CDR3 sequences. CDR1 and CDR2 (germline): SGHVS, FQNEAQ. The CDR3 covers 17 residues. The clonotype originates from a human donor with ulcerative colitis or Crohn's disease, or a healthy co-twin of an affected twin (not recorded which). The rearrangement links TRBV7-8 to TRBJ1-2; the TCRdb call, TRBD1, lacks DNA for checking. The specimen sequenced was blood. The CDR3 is CASSLDGVSGGFYGYTF.